The clone carrying this T cell receptor (beta chain) was observed many times. The entry originates in a study of regulatory T cells in long-lasting Graves disease. For TCR beta, libraries came from iRepertoire HTBI primers and Arm-PCR of CDR3 regions. TCRdb re-analysed the multiplex PCR reads in MiXCR, keeping a single row per CDR3 protein. The sample has 550,000 to 600,000 distinct CDR3 sequences, about 16% seen once. Time point noted: newly diagnosed GD, antithyroid drugs for less than 3 months. PBMC-derived RNA was used for the TCR library. In addition, the sample was reused for a study of T cells in Graves' hyperthyroidism and ophthalmopathy.

The starting material was peripheral blood mononuclear cells (PBMCs), obtained at new diagnosis, from a patient treated with antithyroid drugs. This clonotype was obtained from a man aged 18 to 30 with Graves disease.

Written as DNA, the CDR3 is TGTGCCAGCAGCCAAGATCTGGCTAATGGGAACTATGGCTACACCTTC. Amino acids: CASSQDLANGNYGYTF. This chain joins TRBV3-1 and TRBJ1-2; D is unresolved. Trimming removed 0 bases from V and 2 bases from J, with 13 bases in between. CDR1 and CDR2 from the germline V gene are LGHDT and YNNKEL (reference sequence). The CDR3 covers 16 residues. Drawing the rest from reference TRBV3-1 and TRBJ1-2, the complete variable domain is DTAVSQTPKYLVTQMGNDKSIKCEQNLGHDTMYWYKQDSKKFLKIMFSYNNKELIINETVPNRFSPKSPDKAHLNLHINSLELGDSAVYFCASSQDLANGNYGYTFGSGTRLTVV.